This T cell receptor (beta chain) was recovered during a study of CD8 T cells in ankylosing spondylitis listed by TCRdb under 2017. As for the study more broadly: The study set out to find disease-linked TCR variants by profiling T cell receptor beta repertoires in ankylosing spondylitis patients and healthy donors. The full study cohort was made up of 25 ankylosing spondylitis patients and 108 healthy donors. Peripheral blood samples were taken, and synovial fluid was additionally collected from ankylosing spondylitis patients.

Overall study results and their limits: The disease-linked clones were reported as significantly enriched in matched synovial fluid samples from ankylosing spondylitis patients. Blood from ankylosing spondylitis patients appeared to be characterized by a TCR beta motif made up of about 8 highly homologous amino acid variants. In peripheral blood, the disease-linked clones were found at relatively low frequencies and had a CD8+ phenotype. Some of the motif variants had been reported before in the synovial fluid and blood of reactive arthritis patients, a finding that suggests common disease-initiation mechanisms.

This clonotype was detected only a few times. There is no known antigen for this receptor. The junction and the germline gene differ at one end; a read error may be behind it. Instrument used: Illumina HiSeq 2500. Quantitative 5'-RACE with molecular barcodes was used to prepare TCR beta libraries. Turning to the authors' computational methods: A new computational method based on a probabilistic model of VDJ rearrangement was used to identify disease-linked TCR variants. The raw public reads went through TCRdb reprocessing: fastp at Q25, MiXCR clone calling, in-frame beta chains kept. Records with the same CDR3 protein are collapsed into one entry carrying the most frequent genes and DNA. The V and J calls were determined by TCRdb, not by the authors. The sample table holds some 400,000 distinct CDR3 sequences, of which more than 20% were seen once. In total, the top ten clones hold 16% of the sample.

CDR1 and CDR2, looked up from the germline V gene (reference sequence), are DFQATT and SNEGSKA. From its cysteine to its phenylalanine, the CDR3 spans 17 amino acids. Just CDR3 DNA is preserved here, 51 bases in frame from base 1. The receptor comes from a male donor with ankylosing spondylitis. The chain links TRBV20-1 with TRBJ2-1; the junction holds 9 bases that match TRBD2. The sequenced sample was blood, either unsorted or a sorted T cell fraction (not recorded which). The nucleotide sequence is given as TGCAGTGCTGGAGACCCTTGGCGGGAGGGTGCGAGCAATGAGCAGTTCTTC. It encodes CSAGDPWREGASNEQFF.